The rows below give T cell receptor beta chains drawn from one sample of a study of blood T cell repertoires in COVID-19. Generated by immunoSEQ multiplex PCR, the TCRdb table keeps only in-frame clones and is missing some. The data hold approximately 300,000 clones, with more than 85% observed a single time. Sequenced sample: PBMCs or T cells enriched from blood (not recorded which). Receptors originate from a young woman who had been exposed to COVID-19. Each CDR3 is given with its conserved first and last residue. The D gene is left open where the match is weak. Only part of the rows carry a size: once, few, many, or a class if the clone is expanded.

>TRBJ1-5|NA|NA|TRBV30
TGTGCCTGGAGTAGCGGGGTAGGGGGCAATCAGCCCCAGCATTTT
CAWSSGVGGNQPQHF
>TRBJ2-2|TRBD2|NA|TRBV4-1
TGCGCCAGCAGCCCGCTTCTAGCGGGGTCTTTCACCGGGGAGCTGTTTTTT
CASSPLLAGSFTGELFF
>TRBJ1-2|NA|NA|TRBV30
TGTGCCTGGAGCGGGGGATCAGGCAACTATGGCTACACCTTC
CAWSGGSGNYGYTF
>TRBJ1-2|NA|NA|TRBV19
TGTGCCAGTAGTATGGACCGGGGGATGGCTGGCTACACCTTC
CASSMDRGMAGYTF
>TRBJ1-6|TRBD1|once|TRBV28
TGTGCCAGCAGATCGGGACAGGGGAATAATTCACCCCTCCACTTT
CASRSGQGNNSPLHF
>TRBJ1-5|NA|NA|TRBV7-8
TGTGCCAGCAGCCCTAGGGGCCCTAATGAGAATCAGCCCCAGCATTTT
CASSPRGPNENQPQHF
>TRBJ2-1|TRBD2|once|TRBV10-3
TGTGCCATCAGTGAGTTGGGAGGGGTCGATGAGCAGTTCTTC
CAISELGGVDEQFF
>TRBJ2-3|TRBD2|NA|TRBV7-9
TGTGCCAGCAGCATACGCGGGACTAGTTTTGATACGCAGTATTTT
CASSIRGTSFDTQYF
>TRBJ2-1|NA|few|TRBV2
TGTGCCAGCAGTCTTAGCGGACTTGCCGACAATGAGCAGTTCTTC
CASSLSGLADNEQFF
>TRBJ1-1|NA|NA|TRBV11-2
TGTGCCAGCAGCACACCAAAGCAGGGGCTTGAAGCTTTCTTT
CASSTPKQGLEAFF
>TRBJ1-5|NA|NA|TRBV7-8
TGTGCCAGCAGCTTAGCGGCACAGCCCCAGCATTTT
CASSLAAQPQHF
>TRBJ2-7|TRBD1|NA|TRBV5-4
TGTGCCAGCAGTCGGGACAGTTTCTACGAGCAGTACTTC
CASSRDSFYEQYF
>TRBJ1-5|NA|once|TRBV7-4
TGTGCCAGCAGCCCGTCGACAGGAAATAGCTATAGCAATCAGCCCCAGCATTTT
CASSPSTGNSYSNQPQHF
>TRBJ1-5|NA|NA|TRBV18
TGTGCCAGCTCACGAGAGTCTGAACAGCCCCAGCATTTT
CASSRESEQPQHF
>TRBJ1-2|NA|NA|TRBV4-3
TGCGCCAGCAGCCAAGACTTTTACGGGGGGCGCTTTAGGGGCTACACCTTC
CASSQDFYGGRFRGYTF
>TRBJ2-1|TRBD1|NA|TRBV10-3
TGTGCCGTAGCAGGAGGACAGGGCGTGAATGAGCAGTTCTTC
CAVAGGQGVNEQFF
>TRBJ1-6|TRBD1|NA|TRBV2
TGTGCCAGCAGTGAATGGAGTGGATTTGGGACAGGGTATTCACCCCTCCACTTT
CASSEWSGFGTGYSPLHF
>TRBJ2-2|TRBD2|NA|TRBV18
TGTGCCAGCTTACTTAGCGGGGGATTGAACACCGGGGAGCTGTTTTTT
CASLLSGGLNTGELFF
>TRBJ2-7|TRBD2|once|TRBV4-1
TGCGCCAGCAGCTCTGCCTCGGGGGGTCTATCCTACGAGCAGTACTTC
CASSSASGGLSYEQYF
>TRBJ2-7|TRBD1|NA|TRBV6-6
TGTGCCAGCACCACCGGGACAGGCCCTTACGAGCAGTACTTC
CASTTGTGPYEQYF
>TRBJ2-3|NA|NA|TRBV7-3
TGTGCCAGCAGCTCTAGCACAGATACGCAGTATTTT
CASSSSTDTQYF
>TRBJ1-3|TRBD1|NA|TRBV9
TGTGCCAGCAGCGTAGGGGGGGGACAGGGTTTCTCTGGAAACACCATATATTTT
CASSVGGGQGFSGNTIYF
>TRBJ1-6|NA|once|TRBV19
TGTGCCAGTAGTGCCCAGAATTCACCCCTCCACTTT
CASSAQNSPLHF
>TRBJ2-3|NA|NA|TRBV2
TGTGCCAGCAGTGAGCAAGCGTTTGCAGATACGCAGTATTTT
CASSEQAFADTQYF
>TRBJ2-3|NA|few|TRBV2
TGTGCCAGCAGTGAAGTCTTGAGGACGCAGTATTTT
CASSEVLRTQYF
>TRBJ1-3|NA|NA|TRBV5-5
TGTGCCAGCAGCTTGGGAGGGAACCTTGGAAACACCATATATTTT
CASSLGGNLGNTIYF
>TRBJ1-4|NA|NA|TRBV19
TGTGCCAGTAGTACTGGGGCTGATAATGAAAAACTGTTTTTT
CASSTGADNEKLFF
>TRBJ2-7|TRBD1|NA|TRBV3-1/TRBV3-2
TGTGCCAGCAGCCCCTTCATACGGGGACAGGGAGCTCCCACTACTACTTTAAGCTCCTACGAGCAGTACTTC
CASSPFIRGQGAPTTTLSSYEQYF
>TRBJ2-7|NA|once|TRBV6-1
TGTGCCAGCAGTGAAGGCGGCGGAATCGAGCAGTACTTC
CASSEGGGIEQYF
>TRBJ2-7|TRBD1|NA|TRBV3-1/TRBV3-2
TGTGCCAGCAGCCCCGGACAGGGGGACGTCCACGAGCAGTACTTC
CASSPGQGDVHEQYF
>TRBJ1-3|NA|NA|TRBV27
TGTGCCAGCAGTTCGCTGGGGACTGACTCTGGAAACACCATATATTTT
CASSSLGTDSGNTIYF
>TRBJ1-2|TRBD1|NA|TRBV27
TGTGCCAGCAGTCCACGGACAGGCTCAAATGGCTACACCTTC
CASSPRTGSNGYTF
>TRBJ2-3|TRBD1|NA|TRBV11-3
TGTGCCAGCAGTCACGGGACAGGGCTCACAGATACGCAGTATTTT
CASSHGTGLTDTQYF
>TRBJ2-7|TRBD1|NA|TRBV15
TGTGCCACCAGCAGAGATCTCTATGGGGACAGCGTGAGCTCCTACGAGCAGTACTTC
CATSRDLYGDSVSSYEQYF
>TRBJ2-7|TRBD1|NA|TRBV6-5
TGTGCCAGCCGCCGGTCTGGGACAGGGGCTGGCGAGCAGTACTTC
CASRRSGTGAGEQYF
>TRBJ2-7|NA|NA|TRBV18
TGTGCCAGCTCAGCAAGGACAGCCACGAGCTCCTACGAGCAGTACTTC
CASSARTATSSYEQYF
>TRBJ1-2|NA|NA|TRBV9
TGTGCCAGCAGCGTTCCGGGCTCGGGGGCTAACTATGGCTACACCTTC
CASSVPGSGANYGYTF
>TRBJ1-6|NA|NA|TRBV4-2
TGTGCCAGCAGCCAAGATATACGGGGGGCTTTGACACCCCTCCACTTT
CASSQDIRGALTPLHF
>TRBJ2-2|TRBD2|NA|TRBV4-1
TGCGCCAGCAGCGGCGGACTAGCGGGGGCCGGGGAGCTGTTTTTT
CASSGGLAGAGELFF
>TRBJ1-2|NA|NA|TRBV7-9
TGTGCCAGCAGCTATCGGGAGGGGAACTATGGCTACACCTTC
CASSYREGNYGYTF
>TRBJ1-2|TRBD1|NA|TRBV7-8
TGTGCCAGCGGCCGGGACAGGGTAACCCTTAACTATGGCTACACCTTC
CASGRDRVTLNYGYTF
>TRBJ2-1|TRBD2|NA|TRBV10-3
TGTGCCATCAGTGAAGGGACTAGCGCACACAATGAGCAGTTCTTC
CAISEGTSAHNEQFF
>TRBJ2-1|TRBD2|NA|TRBV13
TGTGCCAGCAGCTTACGCCCCCTAGCGGACTCCTACAATGAGCAGTTCTTC
CASSLRPLADSYNEQFF
>TRBJ1-1|NA|NA|TRBV11-2
TGTGCCAGCAGCCCGGGACACCTTAACACTGAAGCTTTCTTT
CASSPGHLNTEAFF
>TRBJ1-2|NA|NA|TRBV18
TGTGCCAGCTCACCTAGCACCCGCAGTGGAGGTTATGGCTACACCTTC
CASSPSTRSGGYGYTF
>TRBJ2-2|NA|NA|TRBV9
TGTGCCAGCAGCCCTTTTACCGGGGAGCTGTTTTTT
CASSPFTGELFF
>TRBJ1-2|NA|NA|TRBV10-3
TGTGCCATCGCCGGAACAGGGAACTATGGCTACACCTTC
CAIAGTGNYGYTF